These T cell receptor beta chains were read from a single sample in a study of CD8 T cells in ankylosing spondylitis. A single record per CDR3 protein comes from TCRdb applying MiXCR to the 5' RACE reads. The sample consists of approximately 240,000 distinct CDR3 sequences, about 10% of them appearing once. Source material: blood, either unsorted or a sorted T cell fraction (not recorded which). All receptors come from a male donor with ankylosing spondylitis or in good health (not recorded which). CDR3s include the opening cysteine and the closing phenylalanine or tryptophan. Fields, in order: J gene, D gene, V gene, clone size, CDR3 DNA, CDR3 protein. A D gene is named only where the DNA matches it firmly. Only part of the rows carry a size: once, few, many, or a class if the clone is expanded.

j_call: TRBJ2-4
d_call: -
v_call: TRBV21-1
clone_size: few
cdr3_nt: TGTGCCAGCAGCTCACGACAGGGACCCTTAGCCAAAAACATTCAGTACTTC
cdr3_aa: CASSSRQGPLAKNIQYF

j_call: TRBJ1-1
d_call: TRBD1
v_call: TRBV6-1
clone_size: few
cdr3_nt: TGTGCCAGCAGTGAACCGGGACAGGGGGCAACTGAAGCTTTCTTT
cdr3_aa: CASSEPGQGATEAFF

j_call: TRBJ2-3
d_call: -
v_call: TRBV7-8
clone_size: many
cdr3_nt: TGTGCCAGCAGCTTAAGAGGGCCGAGGGGGGGTAACACAGATACGCAGTATTTT
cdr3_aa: CASSLRGPRGGNTDTQYF

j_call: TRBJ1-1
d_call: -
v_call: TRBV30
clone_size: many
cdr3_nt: TGTGCCTGGAGTGCGAAGGACTTTAGCTCTGAAGCTTTCTTT
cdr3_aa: CAWSAKDFSSEAFF

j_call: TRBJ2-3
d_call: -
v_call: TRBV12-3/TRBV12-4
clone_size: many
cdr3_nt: TGTGCCAGCAGCCTCGGAAAGGGGATGGCCACAGATACGCAGTATTTT
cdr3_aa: CASSLGKGMATDTQYF

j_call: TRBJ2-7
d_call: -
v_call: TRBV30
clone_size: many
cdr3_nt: TGTGCCTGGAGTGTGGGTCGGGCCCGCTACGAGCAGTACTTC
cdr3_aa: CAWSVGRARYEQYF

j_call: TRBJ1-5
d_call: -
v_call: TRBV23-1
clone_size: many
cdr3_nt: TGCGCCAGCAGTCATCTTGACCGAGGTGATCAGCCCCAGCATTTT
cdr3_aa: CASSHLDRGDQPQHF

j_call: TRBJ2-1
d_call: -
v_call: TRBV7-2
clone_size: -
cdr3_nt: TGTGCCAGCAGCGACTCCTTAAAAGAGCAGTTCTTC
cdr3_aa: CASSDSLKEQFF

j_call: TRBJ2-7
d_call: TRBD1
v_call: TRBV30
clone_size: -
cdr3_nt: TGTGCCTCCGGACAGGGCCCCTCTCCGTACTTC
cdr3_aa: CASGQGPSPYF

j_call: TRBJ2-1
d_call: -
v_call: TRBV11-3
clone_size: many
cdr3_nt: TGTGCCAGCAGCTTATCAGGGAAAATGGACAATGAGCAGTTCTTC
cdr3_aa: CASSLSGKMDNEQFF

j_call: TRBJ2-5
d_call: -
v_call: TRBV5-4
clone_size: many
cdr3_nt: TGTGCCAGCAGCTCTGCGATGGGAACGGAGACCCAGTACTTC
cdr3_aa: CASSSAMGTETQYF

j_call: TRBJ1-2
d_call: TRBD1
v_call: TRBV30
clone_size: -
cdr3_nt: TGTGCCTGGAGTGATATGGACAGGGGGCGGGATGGCTACACCTTC
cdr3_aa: CAWSDMDRGRDGYTF

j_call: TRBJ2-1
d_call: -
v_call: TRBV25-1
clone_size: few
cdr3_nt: TGTGCCAGCAGTGAAGACCTTTCGGGAAGCCCTGAGCAGTTCTTC
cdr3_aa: CASSEDLSGSPEQFF

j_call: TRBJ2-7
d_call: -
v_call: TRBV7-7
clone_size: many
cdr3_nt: TGTGCCAGCAGCCCGCAGGGTACCCGCGAGCAGTACTTC
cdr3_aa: CASSPQGTREQYF

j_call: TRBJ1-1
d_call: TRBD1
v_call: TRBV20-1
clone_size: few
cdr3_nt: TGCAGTGCTAGAGTGGGACAGGGGGCCATGAACACTGAAGCTTTCTTT
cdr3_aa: CSARVGQGAMNTEAFF

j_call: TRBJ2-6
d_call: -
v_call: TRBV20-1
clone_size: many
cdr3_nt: TGCAGTGCACGGGACATCCTATTGAGTGGGGCCAACGTCCTGACTTTC
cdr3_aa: CSARDILLSGANVLTF

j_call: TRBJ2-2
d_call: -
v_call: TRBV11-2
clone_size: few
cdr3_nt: TGTGCCAGCAGCTTCCGGACAGTGAACACCGGGGAGCTGTTTTTT
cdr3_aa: CASSFRTVNTGELFF

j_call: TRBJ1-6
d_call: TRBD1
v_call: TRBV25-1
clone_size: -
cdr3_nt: TGTGCCAGCAGTGTCGGGGACAGGAGAGGGCCCCTCCACTTT
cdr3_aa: CASSVGDRRGPLHF

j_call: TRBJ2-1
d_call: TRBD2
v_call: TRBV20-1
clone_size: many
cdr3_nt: TGCAGTGCCTCTAACGGTCCCCGGTCTAGCGGGCACAATGAGCAGTTCTTC
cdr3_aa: CSASNGPRSSGHNEQFF

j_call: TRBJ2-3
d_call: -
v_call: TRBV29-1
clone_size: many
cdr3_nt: TGCAGCGTTGTACGCACAGATACGCAGTATTTT
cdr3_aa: CSVVRTDTQYF

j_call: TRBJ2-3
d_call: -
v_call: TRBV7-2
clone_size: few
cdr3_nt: TGTGCCAGCAGCTTTAGCGGTTACACAGATACGCAGTATTTT
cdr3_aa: CASSFSGYTDTQYF

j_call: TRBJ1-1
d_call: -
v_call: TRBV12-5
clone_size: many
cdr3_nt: TGTGCTAGTGGTTTGGTACGACCCTCAGGTCAGAACACTGAAGCTTTCTTT
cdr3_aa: CASGLVRPSGQNTEAFF

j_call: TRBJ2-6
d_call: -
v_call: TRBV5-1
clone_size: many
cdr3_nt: TGCGCCAGCAGCTTGGAAGCGGCTGGGGCCAACGTCCTGACTTTC
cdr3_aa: CASSLEAAGANVLTF

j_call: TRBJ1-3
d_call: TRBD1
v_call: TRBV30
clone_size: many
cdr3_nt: TGTGCCTGGAGTCGACAGGGTGGAAACACCATATATTTT
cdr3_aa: CAWSRQGGNTIYF

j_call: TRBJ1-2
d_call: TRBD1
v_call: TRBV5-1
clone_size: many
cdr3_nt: TGCGCCAGCAGCTTGGACGGGACAGAAGGCTACACCTTC
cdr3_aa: CASSLDGTEGYTF

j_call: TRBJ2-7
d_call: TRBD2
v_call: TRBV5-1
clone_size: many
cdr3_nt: TGCGCCAGCAGCTCTGGGGGAGGGTCGATCGAGCAGTACTTC
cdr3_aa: CASSSGGGSIEQYF

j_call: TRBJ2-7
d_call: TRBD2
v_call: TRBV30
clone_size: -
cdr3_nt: TGTGCCAGGAGTTCTAGCGGGAGGTACTACGAGCAGTACTTC
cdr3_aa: CARSSSGRYYEQYF

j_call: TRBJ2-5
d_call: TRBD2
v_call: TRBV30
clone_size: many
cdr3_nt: TGTGCCTGGAAATCGGCTAGCGGGGCGGCCCAGTACTTC
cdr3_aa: CAWKSASGAAQYF

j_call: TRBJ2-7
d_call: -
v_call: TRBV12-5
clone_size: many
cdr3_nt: TGTGCTAGTGGTTTTGGGGGTTCGAGGGGCCACGAGCAGTACTTC
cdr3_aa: CASGFGGSRGHEQYF

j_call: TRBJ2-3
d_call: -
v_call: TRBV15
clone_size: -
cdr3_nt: TGTGCCACCAGCAGAGACCCAGGGGGGACTACGCAGTATTTT
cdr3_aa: CATSRDPGGTTQYF

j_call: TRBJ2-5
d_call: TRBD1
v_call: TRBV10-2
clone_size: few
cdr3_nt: TGCGCCAGCAGTGAGTTCTTGGCAGGGGGCCAAGAGACCCAGTACTTC
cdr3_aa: CASSEFLAGGQETQYF

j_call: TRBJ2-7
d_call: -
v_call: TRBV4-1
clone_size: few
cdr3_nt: TGCGCCAGCAGCCAATCCGAGCAGTACTTC
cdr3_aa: CASSQSEQYF

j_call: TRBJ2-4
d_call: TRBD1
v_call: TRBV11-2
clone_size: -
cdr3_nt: TGTGCCAGCAGCTTAGCGGGGACAGGGGGGGCAAACATTCAGTACTTC
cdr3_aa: CASSLAGTGGANIQYF

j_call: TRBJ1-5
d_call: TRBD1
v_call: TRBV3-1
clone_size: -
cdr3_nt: TGTGCCAGCGGCGTTGGGACAGCGAGCAATCAGCCCCAGCATTTT
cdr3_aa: CASGVGTASNQPQHF

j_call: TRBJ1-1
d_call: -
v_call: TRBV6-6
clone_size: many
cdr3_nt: TGTGCCAGCAGTTTTCGACAGTTTACTGAAGCTTTCTTT
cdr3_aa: CASSFRQFTEAFF

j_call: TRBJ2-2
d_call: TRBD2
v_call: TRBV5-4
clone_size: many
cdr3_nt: TGTGCCAGCAGCCGGCTAGCGGGAAGCACCGGGGAGCTGTTTTTT
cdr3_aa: CASSRLAGSTGELFF

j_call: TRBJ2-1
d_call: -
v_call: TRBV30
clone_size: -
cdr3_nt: TGTGCCTGGGGAACCGGGACTTTTTTAGCCCAGTTCTTC
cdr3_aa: CAWGTGTFLAQFF

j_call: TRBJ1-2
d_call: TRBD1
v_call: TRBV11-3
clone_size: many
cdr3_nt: TGTGCCAGCAGCCCACCGGGACAGGTTAACTATGGCTACACCTTC
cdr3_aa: CASSPPGQVNYGYTF

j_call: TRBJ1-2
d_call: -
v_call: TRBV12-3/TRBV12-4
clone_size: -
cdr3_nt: TGTGCCAGCAGTTTTGGGACGGTCGGCCACTATGGCTACACCTTC
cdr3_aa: CASSFGTVGHYGYTF

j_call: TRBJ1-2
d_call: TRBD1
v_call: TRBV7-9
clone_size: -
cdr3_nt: TGTGCCAGCACCTCATCCGGGACAGGGGACGGCTACACCTTC
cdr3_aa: CASTSSGTGDGYTF

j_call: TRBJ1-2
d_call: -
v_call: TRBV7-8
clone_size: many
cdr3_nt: TGTGCCAGCAGCTTACAGGCAGCTAACTATGGCTACACCTTC
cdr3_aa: CASSLQAANYGYTF

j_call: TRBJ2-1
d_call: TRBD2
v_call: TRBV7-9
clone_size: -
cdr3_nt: TGTGCCAGCAGCCCGGGTGGACTAGCGGGGTACAATGAGCAGTTCTTC
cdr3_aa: CASSPGGLAGYNEQFF

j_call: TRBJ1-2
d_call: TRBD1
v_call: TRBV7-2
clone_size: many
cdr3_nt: TGTGCCAGCAGCTCGGTCTACAGGGGAGGCTATGGCTACACCTTC
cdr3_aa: CASSSVYRGGYGYTF

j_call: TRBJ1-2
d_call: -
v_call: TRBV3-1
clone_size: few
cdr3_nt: TGTGCCAGCAAGCCCCGGCCGTCTTCGCTAGAAGGCTACACCTTC
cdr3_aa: CASKPRPSSLEGYTF

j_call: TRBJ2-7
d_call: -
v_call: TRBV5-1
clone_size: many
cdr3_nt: TGCGCCAGCAGCTTGGCAGGGACCTCTTACGAGCAGTACTTC
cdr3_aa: CASSLAGTSYEQYF

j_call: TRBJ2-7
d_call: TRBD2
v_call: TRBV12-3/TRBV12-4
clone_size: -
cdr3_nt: TGTGCCAGCACTCAAAGCGGGGGCCTCTACGAGCAGTACTTC
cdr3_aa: CASTQSGGLYEQYF

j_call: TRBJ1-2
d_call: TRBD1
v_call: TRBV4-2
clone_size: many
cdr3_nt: TGTGCCAGCAGCTCGAACGTCGCAGGGGGCGACTATGGCTACACCTTC
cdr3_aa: CASSSNVAGGDYGYTF

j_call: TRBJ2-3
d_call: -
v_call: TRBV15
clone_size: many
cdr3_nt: TGTGCCACCAGCAGCGGACCTTACCCCCAAGATACGCAGTATTTT
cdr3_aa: CATSSGPYPQDTQYF

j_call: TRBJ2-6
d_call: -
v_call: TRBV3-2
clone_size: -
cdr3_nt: TGTGCCTCCACCCAAGTTGGTAAAGGGAGGGCTGGGGCCAACGTCCTGACTTTC
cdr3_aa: CASTQVGKGRAGANVLTF

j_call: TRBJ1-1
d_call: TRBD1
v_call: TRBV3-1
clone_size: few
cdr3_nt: TGTGCCAGCAGCTTGTTAGGGGGCTCCACTGAAGCTTTCTTT
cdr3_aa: CASSLLGGSTEAFF

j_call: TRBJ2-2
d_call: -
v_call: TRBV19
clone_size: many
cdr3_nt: TGTGCCAGTTCTGGACAAGAGCCGAACACCGGGGAGCTGTTTTTT
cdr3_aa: CASSGQEPNTGELFF

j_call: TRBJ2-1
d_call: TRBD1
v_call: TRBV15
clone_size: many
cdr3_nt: TGTGCCACCAGCAGCGGACAGGCCGCCTACAATGAGCAGTTCTTC
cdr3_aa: CATSSGQAAYNEQFF

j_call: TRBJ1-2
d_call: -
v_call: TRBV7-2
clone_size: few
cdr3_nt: TGTGCCAGCAGCTTAGAGACGACCACTTATGGCTACACCTTC
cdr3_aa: CASSLETTTYGYTF

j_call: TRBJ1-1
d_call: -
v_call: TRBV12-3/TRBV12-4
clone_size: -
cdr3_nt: TGTGCCAGCAGTTTGTGGGGGGGGCAGCGGAACACTGAAGCTTTCTTT
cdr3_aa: CASSLWGGQRNTEAFF

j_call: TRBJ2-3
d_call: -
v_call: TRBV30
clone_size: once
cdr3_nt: TGTACCTGGAGTAGATCGACAGGTACAGATACGCAGTATTTT
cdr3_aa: CTWSRSTGTDTQYF

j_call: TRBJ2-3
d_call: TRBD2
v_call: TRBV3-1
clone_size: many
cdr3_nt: TGTGCCAGCAGCCGACGGGGGGAGCGGGAAAGCGGTACGCAGTATTTT
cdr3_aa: CASSRRGERESGTQYF

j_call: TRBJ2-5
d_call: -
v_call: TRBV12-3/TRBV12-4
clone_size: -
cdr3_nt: TGTGCCAGCAGGTCTAGCGAGGTTGGGACCCAGTACTTC
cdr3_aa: CASRSSEVGTQYF

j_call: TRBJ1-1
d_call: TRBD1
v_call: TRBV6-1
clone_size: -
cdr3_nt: TGTGCCAGCAGTGTTCGACAGGGACGGAACACTGAAGCTTTCTTT
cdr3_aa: CASSVRQGRNTEAFF

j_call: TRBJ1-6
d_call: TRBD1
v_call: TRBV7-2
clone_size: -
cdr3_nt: TGTGCCAGCAGCTTAGACAGGGGAGTCCCCCTCCACTTT
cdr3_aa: CASSLDRGVPLHF

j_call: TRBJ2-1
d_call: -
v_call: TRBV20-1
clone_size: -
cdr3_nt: TGCAGTGCTCGCCGAGGGAGCGCTGAGCAGTTCTTC
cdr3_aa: CSARRGSAEQFF